A selection of T cell receptor beta chains follows, all from one sample in a study of blood T cell repertoires in COVID-19. Using immunoSEQ multiplex PCR, the repertoire was profiled, and TCRdb retains in-frame clones only, with some absent. Counted here are 140,000 to 150,000 clones, around four fifths occurring once; the ten biggest clones make up around 6.2%. The sample taken for sequencing was PBMCs or T cells enriched from blood (not recorded which). The receptor set was obtained from a woman in her 40s who had recovered from COVID-19. The CDR3 runs from the conserved cysteine through the conserved F or W. The D gene is left open where the match is weak. Clone size appears in some rows only: once, few, many, or a class for an expanded clone.

>TRBJ1-2|TRBD1|TRBV7-3|NA
TGTGCCAGCAGCTTGGAGACAGGGGGAACATTATATGGCTACACCTTC
CASSLETGGTLYGYTF
>TRBJ1-1|NA|TRBV27|NA
TGTGCCAGCAGTTTATCCCCGGGGACTGAAGCTTTCTTT
CASSLSPGTEAFF
>TRBJ2-1|TRBD2|TRBV11-3|once
TGTGCCAGCAGCTCCGGGACTAGCGGGGGGGCTGGAGGGGCACAGTTCTTC
CASSSGTSGGAGGAQFF
>TRBJ2-1|TRBD2|TRBV9|NA
TGTGCCAGCAGCGTCGCCCCCGGGACTAGCGGGACGGGTGAGCAGTTCTTC
CASSVAPGTSGTGEQFF
>TRBJ1-1|TRBD1|TRBV29-1|NA
TGCAGCGTTGAGCGACAGGGGTTTCCCACTGAAGCTTTCTTT
CSVERQGFPTEAFF
>TRBJ1-1|NA|TRBV27|NA
TGTGCCAGCAGTTTATCGCGGCGGGGGGCCACTGAAGCTTTCTTT
CASSLSRRGATEAFF
>TRBJ2-1|NA|TRBV9|NA
TGTGCCAGCAGCTCGAGCGGACGCTCCTACAATGAGCAGTTCTTC
CASSSSGRSYNEQFF
>TRBJ1-4|NA|TRBV2|once
TGTGCCAGCAGGGGGGGGATGTCTAATGAAAAACTGTTTTTT
CASRGGMSNEKLFF
>TRBJ1-5|NA|TRBV12-3/TRBV12-4|NA
TGTGCCAGCAGTTTAAGTATGGCTCAGCCCCAGCATTTT
CASSLSMAQPQHF
>TRBJ2-2|TRBD2|TRBV11-3|NA
TGTGCCAGCAGCTCTGGACTAGCGGGACTTCAATCCGGGGAGCTGTTTTTT
CASSSGLAGLQSGELFF
>TRBJ2-7|TRBD1|TRBV24-1|NA
TGTGCCACCAGTCCCGGGACAGGGGGTATTAAAGAGCAGTACTTC
CATSPGTGGIKEQYF
>TRBJ1-1|NA|TRBV5-8|NA
TGTGCCAGCAGCTTGGGGGGTCGGGGCACTGAAGCTTTCTTT
CASSLGGRGTEAFF
>TRBJ1-2|TRBD1|TRBV9|NA
TGTGCCAGCAGCGCCCAGACAGGGTATGGCTACACCTTC
CASSAQTGYGYTF
>TRBJ1-1|NA|TRBV14|NA
TGTGCCAGCAGCCGACCGGGACAGAACACTGAAGCTTTCTTT
CASSRPGQNTEAFF